This T cell receptor beta chain was identified during a study of shared clonotypes between healthy human individuals. Findings and limits, study-wide: Rarefaction demonstrated incomplete sorted-subset sequencing despite large depth. Donor clonotype sharing was expected to depend on sequencing depth.

The CDR3 spans 18 residues. A remark on this clone: Antigen: not known.

The naive CD8 fraction comprised CD45RO-negative cells positively selected for CCR7 and excluded terminally differentiated effector memory CD45RA+ cells. The donors were adults (healthy and HIV-negative) with no recent acute infections or vaccinations. The data were produced by immunoSEQ multiplex PCR, yet TCRdb's version contains in-frame clones alone and is incomplete. The sample lists about 580,000 clones, 98% occurring once. The sequencing input was naive CD8+ T cells sorted from blood. The clonotype originates from a man under 40 in good health. This chain connects TRBV7-5 to TRBJ1-5. TRBV7-5 is a listed pseudogene. The CDR3 region has the DNA TGTGTCAGAAGCTTAAGTAGTGTCACGGCTTCTAGCAATCAGCCCCAGCATTTT. Its translation: CVRSLSSVTASSNQPQHF.